The entry below gives a single T cell receptor beta chain sequence along with its context. What it binds is not known. These data come from a study of T cell responses to AZD1222 COVID-19 vaccine. Study summary: Pooling was applied to second doses at about 4 or about 12 weeks.

The V gene's germline CDR1 is SGHRS and CDR2 YFSETQ. Trimming removed 4 bases from V and 1 base from J, with 14 bases in between. CDR3 size: 15 residues. General observations from the study: Spike-specific TCR repertoires showed rising breadth and depth after two AZD1222 doses.

The protocol was immunoSEQ multiplex PCR, while the TCRdb copy is restricted to in-frame clones and leaves out a portion. The sample includes about 93,000 clones, 65% to 90% of them seen just once. The TCR originated in an adult in good health. J is TRBJ1-1 and V is TRBV5-1; TRBD1 is a possible D gene (5 bases). The sample was peripheral blood, taken on day 0 of AZD1222 vaccination. In DNA, the CDR3 is TGCGCCAGCAGCCAGGTAGTGACAGCGAACACTGAAGCTTTCTTT. Translated: CASSQVVTANTEAFF.